Detailed here is one T cell receptor beta chain. Its target is unknown. Profiled with immunoSEQ multiplex PCR; TCRdb holds only in-frame clones, not every one. The repertoire holds some 90,000 clones, with 87% as singletons. The sample originates from a study of OX40 agonist ivuxolimab in advanced cancers. In the study overall: The patients received ivuxolimab by intravenous route every 2 weeks at 0.01 to 10 mg/kg. Aged 23 to 79 with a mean of about 60 years, they were 82.7% male. Study-wide points: In the 0.1-3.0 mg/kg groups, partial responders showed among the lowest expansion.

There are 14 residues in the CDR3. Looked up from germline, CDR1 is SNHLY and CDR2 is FYNNEI. The trim removed 7 bases at V and 4 bases at J, leaving 9 bases unmatched. Sequences were derived from CD4+ or CD8+ T cells sorted from blood, sampled in a trial of the OX40 agonist ivuxolimab. V is TRBV2 and J is TRBJ2-5; 7 bases are shared with TRBD2. The receptor was isolated from an adult with an advanced solid tumor such as melanoma, head and neck, liver or kidney cancer. This chain's CDR3 is CASKAARERETQYF. In nucleotides, the CDR3 is TGTGCCAGCAAAGCGGCGCGGGAGAGAGAGACCCAGTACTTC.